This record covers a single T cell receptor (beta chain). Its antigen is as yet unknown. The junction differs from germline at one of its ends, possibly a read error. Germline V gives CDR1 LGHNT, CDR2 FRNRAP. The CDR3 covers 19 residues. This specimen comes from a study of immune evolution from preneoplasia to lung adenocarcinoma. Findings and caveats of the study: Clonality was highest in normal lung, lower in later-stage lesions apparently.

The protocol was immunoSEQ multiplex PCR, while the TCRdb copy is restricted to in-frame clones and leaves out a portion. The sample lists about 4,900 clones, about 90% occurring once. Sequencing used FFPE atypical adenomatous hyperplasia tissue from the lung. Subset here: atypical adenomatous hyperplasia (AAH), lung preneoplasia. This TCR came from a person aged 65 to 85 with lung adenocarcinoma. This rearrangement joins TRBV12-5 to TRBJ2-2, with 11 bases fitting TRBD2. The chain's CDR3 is CASSFQGIAGGAGTGELFF. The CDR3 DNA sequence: TGTGCTAGTAGTTTCCAGGGCATAGCGGGGGGGGCCGGGACCGGGGAGCTGTTTTTT.